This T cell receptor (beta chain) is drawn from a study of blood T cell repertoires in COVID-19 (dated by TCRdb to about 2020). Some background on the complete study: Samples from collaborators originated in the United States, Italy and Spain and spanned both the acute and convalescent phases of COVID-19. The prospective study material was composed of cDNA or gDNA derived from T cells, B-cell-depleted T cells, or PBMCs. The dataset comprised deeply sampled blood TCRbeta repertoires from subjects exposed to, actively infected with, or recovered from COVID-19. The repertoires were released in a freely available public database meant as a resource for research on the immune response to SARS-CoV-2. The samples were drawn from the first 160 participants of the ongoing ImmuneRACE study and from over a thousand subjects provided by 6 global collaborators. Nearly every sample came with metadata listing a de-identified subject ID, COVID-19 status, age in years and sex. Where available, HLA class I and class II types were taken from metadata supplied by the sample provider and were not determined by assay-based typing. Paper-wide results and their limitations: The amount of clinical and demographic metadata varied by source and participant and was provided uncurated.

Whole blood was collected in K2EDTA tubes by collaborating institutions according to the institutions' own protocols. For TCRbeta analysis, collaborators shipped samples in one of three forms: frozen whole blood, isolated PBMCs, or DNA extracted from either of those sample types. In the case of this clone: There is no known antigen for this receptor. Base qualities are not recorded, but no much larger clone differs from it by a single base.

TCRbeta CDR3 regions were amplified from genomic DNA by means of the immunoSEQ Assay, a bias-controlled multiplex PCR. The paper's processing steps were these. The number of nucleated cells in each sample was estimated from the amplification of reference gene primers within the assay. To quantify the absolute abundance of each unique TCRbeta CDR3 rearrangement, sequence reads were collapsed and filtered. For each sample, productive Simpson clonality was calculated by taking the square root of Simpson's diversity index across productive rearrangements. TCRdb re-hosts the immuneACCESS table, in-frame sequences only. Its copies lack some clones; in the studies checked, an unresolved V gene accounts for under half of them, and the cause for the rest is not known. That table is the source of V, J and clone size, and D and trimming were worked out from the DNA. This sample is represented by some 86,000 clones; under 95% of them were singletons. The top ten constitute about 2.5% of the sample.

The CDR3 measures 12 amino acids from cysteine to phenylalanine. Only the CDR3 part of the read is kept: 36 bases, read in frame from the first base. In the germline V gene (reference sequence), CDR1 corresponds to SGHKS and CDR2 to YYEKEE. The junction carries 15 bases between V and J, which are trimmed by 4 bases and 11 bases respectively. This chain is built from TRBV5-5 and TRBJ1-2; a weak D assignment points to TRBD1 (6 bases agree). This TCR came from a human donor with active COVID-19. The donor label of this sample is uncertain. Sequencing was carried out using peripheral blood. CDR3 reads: CASSITGLRYTF. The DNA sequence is TGTGCCAGCAGCATTACAGGGTTAAGGTACACCTTC.